These 22 T cell receptor beta chains share one sample of origin, sequenced in a study of beta chain features in type 1 diabetes. Sequenced material consisted of expressed TCRB transcripts (all of the isolated RNA was reverse transcribed). This table comes from immunoSEQ multiplex PCR, and its TCRdb copy is limited to in-frame clones, with some not included. Altogether about 340,000 clones are present, around 7.6% being singletons, with the ten largest covering roughly 0.44%. Specimen: central memory CD4+ T cells from blood. The receptors derive from a woman younger than 35 in good health.

There are a few counts of this clone. The V gene is TRBV18, the J gene TRBJ2-3; D might be TRBD1 (5 bases). V was clipped by 2 bases and J by 0 bases, with 12 bases between them. The germline gives CDR1 KGHSH, CDR2 LQKENI. The CDR3 extends over 16 amino acids. For the CDR3, the DNA is TGTGCCAGCTCACCATTGGGAACAGGCAGCACAGATACGCAGTATTTT. Protein: CASSPLGTGSTDTQYF.

V usage is TRBV29-1 and J usage is TRBJ1-4; possible D gene TRBD1, 5 bases. CDR1 is SQVTM, CDR2 ANQGSEA, per germline. The CDR3 sequence is 15 residues long. The V end was cut by 4 bases, the J end by 8 bases, with 20 bases between. CDR3 region: CSVVARRQGGEKLFF. For the CDR3, the DNA is TGCAGCGTTGTCGCTCGTAGGCAGGGAGGGGAAAAACTGTTTTTT. The whole variable domain, remainder taken from reference TRBV29-1 and TRBJ1-4, is SAVISQKPSRDICQRGTSLTIQCQVDSQVTMMFWYRQQPGQSLTLIATANQGSEATYESGFVIDKFPISRPNLTFSTLTVSNMSPEDSSIYLCSVVARRQGGEKLFFGSGTQLSVL.

This clone came up many times. The chain links TRBV7-2 to TRBJ2-3, with a weak D call TRBD2 (5 bases). V lost 5 bases and J lost 6, with 9 bases in between. Germline V gene data show CDR1 as SGHTA and CDR2 as FQGNSA. This CDR3 is built from 12 residues. The CDR3, as DNA: TGTGCCAGCAGCCATAGAGGGGATACGCAGTATTTT. Residues: CASSHRGDTQYF.

The chain has TRBV19 and TRBJ1-5, with TRBD1 as a possible D gene (6 bases). Germline CDR1 is LNHDA and CDR2 is SQIVND (reference sequence). This CDR3 comprises 17 residues. The germline V and J ends were trimmed by 2 bases and 0 bases, with 14 bases remaining between them. The CDR3 coding sequence is TGTGCCAGTAGTATAAATTTTGGGGGGCCTAGCAATCAGCCCCAGCATTTT. Residues: CASSINFGGPSNQPQHF.

CDR3 DNA sequence: TGTGCCAGTAGTATGAGTTGGGGATTTGCGCCCTACGAGCAGTACTTC. As protein: CASSMSWGFAPYEQYF. The genes are TRBV19 and TRBJ2-7; no firm D call. The CDR3 length is 16 residues. V was trimmed by 3 bases and J by 2 bases, leaving 17 bases between them. The germline V gene has CDR1 LNHDA and CDR2 SQIVND (reference sequence). Full variable domain (missing parts from reference TRBV19 and TRBJ2-7): DGGITQSPKYLFRKEGQNVTLSCEQNLNHDAMYWYRQDPGQGLRLIYYSQIVNDFQKGDIAEGYSVSREKKESFPLTVTSAQKNPTAFYLCASSMSWGFAPYEQYFGPGTRLTVT.

In this sample, this clone turned up a few times. A much larger clone sits a single nucleotide away, making a read error possible. The CDR3 DNA sequence: TGTGCCAGCAGCTTTTCCAATGAGCAGTTCTTC. This gives the protein CASSFSNEQFF. V and J are TRBV7-9 and TRBJ2-1; D gene unclear. CDR1 SEHNR and CDR2 FQNEAQ come from the germline V gene (reference sequence). The CDR3 is 11 amino acids. Trimming removed 3 bases from V and 6 bases from J, with 3 bases in between.

This clone came up a few times. The V gene is TRBV5-4, the J gene TRBJ2-1; 8 bases match TRBD1. The CDR3 runs 16 residues. V gave up 0 bases and J gave up 4 bases; unmatched junction bases: 6. Germline V gives CDR1 SGHNT, CDR2 YYREEE (reference sequence). The DNA of the CDR3 is TGTGCCAGCAGCTTGGGAGGACAGGGAACGTACAATGAGCAGTTCTTC. Amino acid sequence: CASSLGGQGTYNEQFF.

The CDR3 sequence: CASSPLNTEAFF. Written as DNA, the CDR3 is TGCGCCAGCAGCCCACTGAACACTGAAGCTTTCTTT. The rearrangement uses TRBV10-2 and TRBJ1-1, with D unresolved. The CDR3 covers 12 residues. Trimming pared 6 bases from V and 0 bases from J, leaving 5 bases between. The germline V gene has CDR1 WSHSY and CDR2 SAAADI.

The chain links TRBV27 to TRBJ2-3, with 14 bases that match TRBD2. The CDR3 has 16 residues. J lost 1 base, V lost 8 bases, and 5 bases had no gene match. Germline CDR1 is MNHEY and CDR2 is SMNVEV (reference sequence). The CDR3 bases are TGTGCCAGCGGGACTAGCGGGAGAATGGGCACAGATACGCAGTATTTT. Translation: CASGTSGRMGTDTQYF.

This chain joins TRBV7-9 and TRBJ1-1; 9 bases agree with TRBD1. The length of the CDR3 is 15 residues. The V gene's germline CDR1 is SEHNR and CDR2 FQNEAQ (reference sequence). Trimming cost V 5 bases and J 4 bases; bases outside gene matches: 8. The CDR3 sequence is CASSADRGWVTEAFF. CDR3 coding DNA: TGTGCCAGCAGCGCTGACAGGGGGTGGGTCACTGAAGCTTTCTTT.

This clone has a handful of counts. This chain joins TRBV9 and TRBJ1-2; D is uncertain. The V gene lost 4 bases and the J gene lost 2 bases, with 9 bases spanning the gap. The germline V gene has CDR1 SGDLS and CDR2 YYNGEE. This CDR3 has 13 amino acids. CDR3 sequence: CASSLAQNYGYTF. CDR3 coding DNA: TGTGCCAGCAGCTTAGCACAGAACTATGGCTACACCTTC.

This clone was detected once. The chain carries TRBV5-1 and TRBJ2-7; D remains ambiguous. Trimming pared 0 bases from V and 3 bases from J, leaving 7 bases between. The CDR3 has 13 amino acids. Germline values: CDR1 SGHRS, CDR2 YFSETQ. The CDR3 reads CASSLAGHYEQYF. CDR3 nucleotides: TGCGCCAGCAGCTTGGCCGGGCACTACGAGCAGTACTTC.

The chain uses TRBV21-1 and TRBJ2-7; the table calls TRBD2, which could not be checked here. TRBV21-1 is shown as a pseudogene. This CDR3 has 17 amino acids. CDR3 bases: TGTGCCAGCAGCAAATCACCCGTAGCGGGAGTTAGTTACGAGCAGTACTTC. Translated: CASSKSPVAGVSYEQYF.

This clone was seen only a few times. The rearrangement uses TRBV5-8 and TRBJ2-5; TRBD2 matches at 13 bases. The ends lost 4 bases at V and 5 bases at J; junction bases unmatched: 5. CDR3 length: 15 amino acids. The germline V gene encodes CDR1 SGHTS and CDR2 YDEGEE. The CDR3 loop is CASSPGLAGQETQYF. The CDR3 nucleotides are TGTGCCAGCAGCCCGGGACTAGCGGGACAGGAGACCCAGTACTTC.

This clone occurred many times. Other DNA sequences in the same sample also yield this CDR3. The chain has TRBV9 and TRBJ2-7; TRBD1 matches 7 bases. The germline CDR1 and CDR2 sequences are SGDLS and YYNGEE. V gave up 0 bases and J gave up 2 bases; unmatched junction bases: 2. The CDR3 length is 14 residues. The CDR3 nucleotides read TGTGCCAGCAGCGTAGAAGGGGGCCCCTACGAGCAGTACTTC. It specifies CASSVEGGPYEQYF. Complete variable domain (other parts from reference TRBV9 and TRBJ2-7): DSGVTQTPKHLITATGQRVTLRCSPRSGDLSVYWYQQSLDQGLQFLIQYYNGEERAKGNILERFSAQQFPDLHSELNLSSLELGDSALYFCASSVEGGPYEQYFGPGTRLTVT.

This clone appeared a few times. This sample includes further DNA sequences coding for the same CDR3. This chain joins TRBV5-6 and TRBJ1-5; 10 bases fit TRBD1. V lost 4 bases, J lost 4 bases, and 5 bases stayed unmatched. The V gene's germline CDR1 is SGHDT and CDR2 YYEEEE. There are 15 residues in the CDR3. CDR3 nucleotides: TGTGCCAGCAGCCGACGGGGACAGGGGAATCAGCCCCAGCATTTT. It is translated as CASSRRGQGNQPQHF.

This clone was counted many times. The genes are TRBV11-2 and TRBJ1-1; D unresolved. The CDR3 is 13 residues long. V shed 2 bases and J shed 10 bases, with 14 bases lying between them. Germline loops: CDR1 SGHAT, CDR2 FQNNGV. Written as DNA, the CDR3 is TGTGCCAGCAGCTTACTCGGCGCGGGTGGAGCTTTCTTT. Translation: CASSLLGAGGAFF.

This clone was observed a handful of times. This rearrangement joins TRBV28 to TRBJ1-2; TRBD1 aligns across 9 bases. The CDR3 sequence is 15 residues long. Trimming took 4 bases from V and 6 from J; bases not matched to a gene: 9. The germline CDR1 and CDR2 sequences are MDHEN and SYDVKM. CDR3 amino acids: CASSSYRGLFDGYTF. In DNA form, the CDR3 reads TGTGCCAGCAGTTCGTACAGGGGGCTATTTGATGGCTACACCTTC.

This clone has only a few counts. The gene calls are TRBV2 and TRBJ2-3; D perhaps matches TRBD2 (5 bases). This CDR3 has 18 amino acids. The germline V gene encodes CDR1 SNHLY and CDR2 FYNNEI. Deletions cut 2 bases from V and 0 bases from J, with 18 bases between. The DNA of the CDR3 is TGTGCCAGCAGTGAATGGAGGCCGGTCTACACTAGCACAGATACGCAGTATTTT. This sequence encodes CASSEWRPVYTSTDTQYF.

This clone was detected only a few times. This rearrangement joins TRBV5-4 to TRBJ2-6; possible D gene TRBD1, 6 bases. CDR3 length equals 16 residues. Germline CDR1 reads SGHNT; CDR2 reads YYREEE (reference sequence). The V end was cut by 4 bases, the J end by 4 bases, with 15 bases between. CDR3 loop: CASSNRVGAGANVLTF. The DNA for the CDR3 is TGTGCCAGCAGCAACAGGGTTGGGGCGGGGGCCAACGTCCTGACTTTC.

This clone appeared a few times. V and J are TRBV18 and TRBJ2-5, with D maybe TRBD2 (5 bases). V gave up 3 bases and J gave up 2 bases, with 13 bases separating them. This CDR3 has 15 residues. From germline, CDR1 is KGHSH and CDR2 LQKENI. CDR3 protein: CASSPRTGRQETQYF. The CDR3 nucleotides read TGTGCCAGCTCACCGCGGACGGGAAGGCAAGAGACCCAGTACTTC.

The chain recombines TRBV9 with TRBJ2-5; 10 bases fit TRBD2. CDR1 SGDLS and CDR2 YYNGEE come from the germline V gene. Trimming cost V 4 bases and J 0 bases; bases outside gene matches: 6. This CDR3 has 16 residues. The CDR3 spells CASSPLSGRNQETQYF. CDR3 nucleotides: TGTGCCAGCAGCCCCCTTAGCGGGAGGAACCAAGAGACCCAGTACTTC.